Listed here is a single TCR beta chain. The antigen remains undetermined. This entry comes from a study of T cell repertoires in cytomegalovirus infection. Study findings and constraints: In two of eight donors, the top clonotype was HLA-C-restricted CMV-specific.

TCRdb re-analysed the reads in MiXCR, keeping a single row per CDR3 protein. The sample holds hundreds of thousands of distinct CDR3 sequences; around 29% are singletons and the top ten take roughly 13%. V lost 5 bases to trimming and J lost 5 bases; unmatched junction nucleotides: 10. The length of the CDR3 is 15 residues. Germline CDR1 MNHNY, CDR2 SVGAGI (reference sequence). The material sequenced was cultured CD8+ T cells from PBMCs, taken from culture after CMV antigen stimulation. V is TRBV6-6 and J is TRBJ2-5; 8 positions agree with TRBD1. The TCR comes from a human donor in good health (CMV status not recorded). Some clones in this sample may be carry-over from other donors' samples. This chain's CDR3 is CASSQEDRVGETQYF. In nucleotides, the CDR3 is TGTGCCAGCAGTCAAGAGGACAGGGTTGGGGAGACCCAGTACTTC.